These 25 T cell receptor beta chains share one sample of origin, sequenced in a study of radiation and T cells in renal cell carcinoma. Using immunoSEQ multiplex PCR, the repertoire was profiled, and TCRdb retains in-frame clones only, with some absent. The sample lists some 130,000 clones, roughly four fifths occurring once. Time point indicated: blood 2 weeks post-SBRT. Treatment indicated: 15 Gy SBRT to primary tumor, nephrectomy 4 weeks later. Specimen: blood, collected from a patient whose treatment included radiotherapy and nephrectomy. These receptors were obtained from a woman aged 55-75 years with renal cell carcinoma.

This clone showed up just once. This chain links TRBV5-1 with TRBJ2-2; possible D gene TRBD2, 5 bases. The V and J ends lost 4 bases and 1 base respectively, with 14 bases between them. There are 16 residues in the CDR3. Looked up from germline, CDR1 is SGHRS and CDR2 is YFSETQ. CDR3 in DNA: TGCGCCAGCAGCCCCGGGGTTCGGCGGAACACCGGGGAGCTGTTTTTT. Amino acid sequence: CASSPGVRRNTGELFF.

The chain links TRBV2 to TRBJ1-1; D is possibly TRBD1 (6 bases). The CDR3 is 13 residues long. The germline V gene has CDR1 SNHLY and CDR2 FYNNEI. V was pared by 11 bases and J by 0 bases, with 13 bases between. The CDR3 loop reads CAGYREMNTEAFF. The CDR3 nucleotides are TGTGCCGGATACAGGGAGATGAACACTGAAGCTTTCTTT.

The chain combines TRBV11-2 with TRBJ1-1, with a weak D call TRBD1 (5 bases). Germline V gives CDR1 SGHAT, CDR2 FQNNGV. Trimming removed 4 bases at V and 6 bases at J, with 9 bases between. The CDR3 loop spans 12 amino acids. The CDR3 here is CASSSQGPEAFF. In DNA form, the CDR3 reads TGTGCCAGCAGCTCTCAGGGACCTGAAGCTTTCTTT.

The chain uses TRBV7-9 and TRBJ2-1, with D unresolved. The CDR3 sequence is 15 residues long. V was cut by 5 bases and J by 1 base, with 12 bases left in between. Per germline, CDR1 SEHNR and CDR2 FQNEAQ (reference sequence). The CDR3 nucleotides are TGTGCCAGCAGCCCCTCCGGCTCATCCTACAATGAGCAGTTCTTC. It is translated as CASSPSGSSYNEQFF.

The chain recombines TRBV27 with TRBJ2-7; D ambiguous. The CDR3 contains 10 residues. Trimming removed 8 bases from V and 0 bases from J, with 2 bases in between. Germline assignment: CDR1 MNHEY and CDR2 SMNVEV (reference sequence). CDR3 nucleotides: TGTGCCAGCTCCTCCTACGAGCAGTACTTC. Translating it yields CASSSYEQYF.

V usage is TRBV18 and J usage is TRBJ2-3, with D possibly matching TRBD2 (5 bases). The germline V and J ends were trimmed by 2 bases and 0 bases, with 21 bases remaining between them. The CDR3 length is 19 residues. Per the germline V gene, CDR1 is KGHSH and CDR2 is LQKENI. The CDR3 bases are TGTGCCAGCTCACCAGTCAGGCCATCACTAGAAGCTAGCACAGATACGCAGTATTTT. Translating it yields CASSPVRPSLEASTDTQYF.

J is TRBJ2-1 and V is TRBV29-1, with D perhaps matching TRBD2 (7 bases). Per germline, CDR1 SQVTM and CDR2 ANQGSEA. V dropped 8 bases and J dropped 8 bases, with 16 bases sitting between them. CDR3 length: 12 residues. This chain's CDR3 is CSLRAGAHEQFF. CDR3 in DNA: TGCAGCCTCCGGGCGGGGGCCCATGAGCAGTTCTTC.

Here the CDR3 DNA reads TGTGCCAGCAGCTCGGTCGGACAGGGGGCTGGTGGCTACACCTTC. Translated: CASSSVGQGAGGYTF. This chain uses TRBV7-9 with TRBJ1-2; 11 bases line up with TRBD1. The CDR3 totals 15 residues. V lost 4 bases and J lost 7; bases outside the gene matches: 8. CDR1 is SEHNR, CDR2 FQNEAQ, per germline (reference sequence).

The CDR3 DNA reads TGCGCCAGCAGCCAAGATCCACGGGGGGCGGGTGAAAAACTGTTTTTT. Protein: CASSQDPRGAGEKLFF. The V gene is TRBV4-3, the J gene TRBJ1-4; D possibly corresponds to TRBD1 (6 bases). In germline, CDR1 is LGHNA, CDR2 YSLEER. There are 16 residues in the CDR3. Trimming stripped 0 bases from V and 7 bases from J, with 15 bases between.

The J gene is TRBJ2-7, the V gene TRBV5-4; TRBD1 matches 8 bases. After removal of 0 bases from V and 0 bases from J, the junction contained 2 bases not matched to a gene. Per the germline V gene, CDR1 is SGHNT and CDR2 is YYREEE (reference sequence). The CDR3 is 15 amino acids. CDR3 nucleotide sequence: TGTGCCAGCAGCTTGGGGACAGGGATCTCCTACGAGCAGTACTTC. It yields the protein CASSLGTGISYEQYF.

J is TRBJ2-5 and V is TRBV23-1, with TRBD2 matching over 14 bases. TRBV23-1 is annotated as an ORF whose role is uncertain. Unmatched junction bases numbered 22, after V lost 3 bases and J lost 4 bases. The CDR3 is made up of 22 amino acids. CDR3 nucleotides: TGCGCCAGCAGTCACATAAAGACTAGCGGGAGGGTTATCTCTGGGGTTTTAGAGACCCAGTACTTC. It encodes CASSHIKTSGRVISGVLETQYF.

This chain joins TRBV19 and TRBJ2-7; tentatively, D is TRBD1 or TRBD2 (6 bases each). The CDR3 has 14 amino acids. CDR1 LNHDA and CDR2 SQIVND come from the germline V gene (reference sequence). V was trimmed by 3 bases and J by 7 bases, leaving 16 bases between them. CDR3 bases: TGTGCCAGTAGTATCCGGGGGCCCTTGGAAGAGCAGTACTTC. Its translation is CASSIRGPLEEQYF. Drawing the rest from reference TRBV19 and TRBJ2-7, the complete variable domain is DGGITQSPKYLFRKEGQNVTLSCEQNLNHDAMYWYRQDPGQGLRLIYYSQIVNDFQKGDIAEGYSVSREKKESFPLTVTSAQKNPTAFYLCASSIRGPLEEQYFGPGTRLTVT.

The V and J genes are TRBV6-6 and TRBJ1-1, with D uncertain. The CDR3 is 14 amino acids. The V end lost 6 bases, the J end lost 5 bases, and 16 bases lay between the germline ends. Germline V CDR1 and CDR2: MNHNY, SVGAGI (reference sequence). CDR3 bases: TGTGCCAGCAGATGGACCGGGAAGGGTACTGAAGCTTTCTTT. This gives the protein CASRWTGKGTEAFF.

The chain carries TRBV19 and TRBJ2-1, with a tentative D call TRBD1 (6 bases). The V end lost 4 bases, the J end lost 7 bases, and 11 bases lay between the germline ends. Germline CDR1 LNHDA, CDR2 SQIVND (reference sequence). CDR3 length equals 13 residues. CDR3: CASSRAGANEQFF. CDR3 sequence (DNA): TGTGCCAGTAGTAGGGCAGGGGCGAATGAGCAGTTCTTC.

The rearrangement uses TRBV4-2 and TRBJ2-2; no firm D call. V lost 1 base, J lost 1 base, and 10 bases lay in between. The germline CDR1 and CDR2 sequences are LGHNA and YNFKEQ. The CDR3 runs 16 residues. The CDR3 loop reads CASSQAGSRNTGELFF. The DNA for the CDR3 is TGTGCCAGCAGCCAAGCCGGGTCCAGGAACACCGGGGAGCTGTTTTTT.

J is TRBJ1-4 and V is TRBV5-5, with D unresolved. V dropped 4 bases and J dropped 0 bases, with 10 bases sitting between them. Germline values: CDR1 SGHKS, CDR2 YYEKEE (reference sequence). The CDR3 extends over 15 amino acids. The CDR3 DNA sequence: TGTGCCAGCAGCATCTCACAGTCAACTAATGAAAAACTGTTTTTT. Its translation is CASSISQSTNEKLFF.

The rearrangement uses TRBV4-1 and TRBJ2-7; D tentatively reads TRBD1 or TRBD2 (5 bases each). Trimming took 3 bases from V and 3 from J, leaving 15 bases between them. The germline CDR1 and CDR2 sequences are MGHRA and YSYEKL. This CDR3 has 15 amino acids. The CDR3 sequence is CASSQGRDGDYEQYF. The CDR3 DNA follows: TGCGCCAGCAGCCAGGGCCGGGACGGCGACTACGAGCAGTACTTC.

The chain carries TRBV28 and TRBJ1-1, with TRBD1 identical over 10 bases. This CDR3 is built from 14 residues. Germline V gives CDR1 MDHEN, CDR2 SYDVKM. J gave up 8 bases and V 7 bases, and 10 bases lay outside the gene matches. The CDR3 protein is CASTTTGGLGEAFF. The CDR3 DNA follows: TGTGCCAGCACCACGACAGGGGGCCTGGGAGAAGCTTTCTTT.

V usage is TRBV18 and J usage is TRBJ2-3, with D hard to call. CDR3 length equals 13 residues. Germline lookup yields CDR1 KGHSH and CDR2 LQKENI. V lost 6 bases to trimming and J lost 0 bases, with 7 bases between them. The CDR3 reads CASSPTSTDTQYF. CDR3 nucleotide sequence: TGTGCCAGCTCCCCCACCAGCACAGATACGCAGTATTTT.

The chain links TRBV6-5 to TRBJ1-6; D unresolved. Germline CDR1 and CDR2: MNHEY and SVGAGI. V was pared by 2 bases and J by 7 bases, with 9 bases between. The CDR3 is made up of 14 amino acids. The CDR3 coding sequence is TGTGCCAGCAGTTACGGCTTTAAGAATTCACCCCTCCACTTT. Protein product: CASSYGFKNSPLHF.

This clone was detected only a few times. V usage is TRBV7-6 and J usage is TRBJ1-5; D gene ambiguous. Per germline, CDR1 SGHVS and CDR2 FNYEAQ. The CDR3 sequence is 14 residues long. Trimming pared 1 base from V and 3 bases from J, leaving 7 bases between. The CDR3 DNA sequence: TGTGCCAGCAGCTTAGGCCCAGTCAATCAGCCCCAGCATTTT. Amino acids: CASSLGPVNQPQHF.

The rearrangement joins TRBV6-1 to TRBJ2-5; D may be TRBD1 (7 bases). This CDR3 has 12 residues. Germline CDR1 reads MNHNS; CDR2 reads SASEGT. V was shortened by 6 bases and J by 5 bases, with 10 bases between the two germline ends. For the CDR3, the DNA is TGTGCCAGCAGGACAGGGAGGGAGACCCAGTACTTC. As protein: CASRTGRETQYF.

This clone was picked up a small number of times. The chain uses TRBV28 and TRBJ2-7; 9 bases fit TRBD2. CDR1 MDHEN and CDR2 SYDVKM come from the germline V gene. The CDR3 is 14 amino acids. The ends lost 3 bases at V and 4 bases at J; junction bases unmatched: 4. CDR3 amino acids: CASSFHSGSYEQYF. In DNA, the CDR3 is TGTGCCAGCAGTTTCCATAGCGGGAGTTACGAGCAGTACTTC.

This clone was seen only once. The rearrangement uses TRBV5-1 and TRBJ2-7; either TRBD1 or TRBD2 may fit D (5 bases each). The germline V gene has CDR1 SGHRS and CDR2 YFSETQ. This CDR3 is 14 amino acids long. Trimming took 7 bases from V and 5 from J, leaving 19 bases between them. The CDR3 here is CASFPQGLGDEQYF. As DNA, the CDR3 is TGCGCCAGCTTTCCCCAGGGCCTGGGGGACGAGCAGTACTTC.

A word on this clone: At the DNA level, this CDR3 is encoded by other sequences in the same sample as well. The chain recombines TRBV5-4 with TRBJ2-5; no clear D gene. The V end was cut by 2 bases, the J end by 5 bases, with 4 bases between. This CDR3 has 11 amino acids. CDR1 and CDR2 from the germline V gene are SGHNT and YYREEE (reference sequence). CDR3 in amino acids: CASSFGETQYF. The DNA for the CDR3 is TGTGCCAGCAGCTTCGGGGAGACCCAGTACTTC.